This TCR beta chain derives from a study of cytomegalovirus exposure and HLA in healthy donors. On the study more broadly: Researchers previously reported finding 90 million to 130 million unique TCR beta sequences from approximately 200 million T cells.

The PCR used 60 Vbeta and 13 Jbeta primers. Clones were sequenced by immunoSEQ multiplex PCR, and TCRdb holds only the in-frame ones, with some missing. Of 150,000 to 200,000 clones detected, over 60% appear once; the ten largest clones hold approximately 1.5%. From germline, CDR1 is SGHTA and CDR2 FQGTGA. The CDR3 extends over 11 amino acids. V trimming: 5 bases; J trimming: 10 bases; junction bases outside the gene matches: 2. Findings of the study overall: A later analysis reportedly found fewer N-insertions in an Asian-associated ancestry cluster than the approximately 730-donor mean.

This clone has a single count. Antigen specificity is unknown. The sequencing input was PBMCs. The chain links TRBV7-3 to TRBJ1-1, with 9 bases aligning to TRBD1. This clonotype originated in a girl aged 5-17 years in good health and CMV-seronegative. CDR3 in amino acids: CASSGGQGAFF. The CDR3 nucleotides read TGTGCCAGCAGCGGGGGACAGGGAGCTTTCTTT. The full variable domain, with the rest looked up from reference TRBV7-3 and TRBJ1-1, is GAGVSQTPSNKVTEKGKYVELRCDPISGHTALYWYRQSLGQGPEFLIYFQGTGAADDSGLPNDRFFAVRPEGSVSTLKIQRTERGDSAVYLCASSGGQGAFFGQGTRLTVV.